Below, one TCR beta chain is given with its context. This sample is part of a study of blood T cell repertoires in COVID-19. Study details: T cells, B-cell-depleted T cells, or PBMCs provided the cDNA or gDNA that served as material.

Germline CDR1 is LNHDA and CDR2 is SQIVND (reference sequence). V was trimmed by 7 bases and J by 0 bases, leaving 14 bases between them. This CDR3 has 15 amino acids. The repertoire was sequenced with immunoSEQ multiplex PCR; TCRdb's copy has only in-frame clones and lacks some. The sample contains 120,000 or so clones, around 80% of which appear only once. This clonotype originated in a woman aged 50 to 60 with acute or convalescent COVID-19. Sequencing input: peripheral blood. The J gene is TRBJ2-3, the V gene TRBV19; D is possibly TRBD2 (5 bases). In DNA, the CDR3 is TGTGCCAGTAAGGCTCGAGCGGTAAGCACAGATACGCAGTATTTT. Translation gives CASKARAVSTDTQYF.